The present T cell receptor (beta chain) was sequenced within a study of cytomegalovirus exposure and HLA in healthy donors. With 60 Vbeta and 13 Jbeta primers, the PCR was carried out. The method was immunoSEQ multiplex PCR; TCRdb's version includes in-frame clones alone and lacks a portion of them. In the table there are 150,000 to 160,000 clones, around 84% of which are singletons. The germline V gene encodes CDR1 LNHDA and CDR2 SQIVND (reference sequence). V shed 2 bases, J shed 6 bases, and the junction held 3 bases outside the gene matches. This CDR3 region has 14 residues. The chain combines TRBV19 with TRBJ2-2, with 7 nucleotides matching TRBD1. The sequence was obtained from a woman aged 18-29 years in good health and CMV-seronegative. Sequencing was done on a sample of PBMCs. The CDR3 DNA is TGTGCCAGTAGTATATGGCAGGGGGCCGGGGAGCTGTTTTTT. It is translated as CASSIWQGAGELFF.